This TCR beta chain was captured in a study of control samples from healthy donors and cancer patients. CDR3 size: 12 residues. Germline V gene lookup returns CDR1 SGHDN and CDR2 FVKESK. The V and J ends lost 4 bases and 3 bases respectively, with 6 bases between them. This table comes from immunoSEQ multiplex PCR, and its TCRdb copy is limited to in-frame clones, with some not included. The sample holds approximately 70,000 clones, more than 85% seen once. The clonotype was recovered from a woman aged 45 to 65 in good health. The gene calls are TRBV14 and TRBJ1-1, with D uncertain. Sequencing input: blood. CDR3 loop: CASSLKYTEAFF. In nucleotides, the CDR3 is TGTGCCAGCAGCCTAAAGTACACTGAAGCTTTCTTT.